This T cell receptor (beta chain) was found in a study of cytomegalovirus exposure and HLA in healthy donors. Study observations and caveats: CMV serostatus alone was available as immune exposure information. Reports indicate that TCR beta sequences accurately predicted the HLA-A and HLA-B alleles of most subjects.

The PCR contained 60 Vbeta and 13 Jbeta primers. Measured with immunoSEQ multiplex PCR; TCRdb has only the in-frame clones, and not every one. The sample yields tens of thousands of clones, roughly 77% seen once. With V trimmed by 7 bases and J by 7 bases, 12 bases remained unmatched. The CDR3 has 15 amino acids. CDR1 and CDR2 (germline): LNHDA, SQIVND (reference sequence). Worth noting for this clone: What it binds is unknown.

This TCR was sampled from a woman between 35 and 50 years old in good health and CMV-seropositive. The genes are TRBV19 and TRBJ2-1; 8 bases agree with TRBD2. Material: PBMCs. In DNA, the CDR3 is TGTGCCAGTAACCCGACTAGCGCTGGTATGAATGAGCAGTTCTTC. This encodes CASNPTSAGMNEQFF.